The next 3 T cell receptor beta chains were all read from a single sample in a study of vaccination effects on CD4 cells after COVID-19. Their cognate antigens are unknown. With the ViraFEST assay, the study expanded antigen-specific CD4+ T cells using viral peptide pools, then sequenced them. Cells that had been cultured for 9 to 10 days were the source of isolated CD4+ T cells. The assay was immunoSEQ multiplex PCR, and TCRdb's table has in-frame clones only and misses some. Among tens of thousands of clones listed, about 74% were seen once. This material consisted of CD4+ T cells from PBMCs cultured with HCoV-229E spike peptides, taken before COVID-19 vaccination. The receptors shown here come from a human donor who received a COVID-19 vaccine.

This chain uses TRBV7-3 with TRBJ1-2, with D unresolved. Germline-derived CDR1 and CDR2 are SGHTA and FQGTGA. CDR3 size: 12 residues. V lost 5 bases, J lost 8 bases, and 12 bases lay in between. The CDR3 here is CASSKTSEGYTF. CDR3 DNA sequence: TGTGCCAGCAGCAAGACATCGGAGGGCTACACCTTC.

This chain uses TRBV5-1 with TRBJ2-1, with D perhaps assigned TRBD1 or TRBD2 (5 bases each). Germline-derived CDR1 and CDR2 are SGHRS and YFSETQ. Trimming removed 6 bases at V and 2 bases at J, with 9 bases between. The CDR3 contains 13 residues. CDR3 in amino acids: CASNGDPYNEQFF. The CDR3 bases are TGCGCCAGCAACGGGGACCCCTACAATGAGCAGTTCTTC. The variable domain in full, completed from reference TRBV5-1 and TRBJ2-1, reads KAGVTQTPRYLIKTRGQQVTLSCSPISGHRSVSWYQQTPGQGLQFLFEYFSETQRNKGNFPGRFSGRQFSNSRSEMNVSTLELGDSALYLCASNGDPYNEQFFGPGTRLTVL.

This chain links TRBV11-3 with TRBJ2-5; 10 nucleotides align to TRBD1. The CDR3 length is 16 residues. The germline CDR1 and CDR2 sequences are SGHNT and YENEEA. Unmatched junction bases numbered 8, after V lost 5 bases and J lost 2 bases. The CDR3 sequence: CASSKRTGGRQETQYF. CDR3 nucleotide sequence: TGTGCCAGCAGCAAAAGGACAGGGGGAAGACAAGAGACCCAGTACTTC.